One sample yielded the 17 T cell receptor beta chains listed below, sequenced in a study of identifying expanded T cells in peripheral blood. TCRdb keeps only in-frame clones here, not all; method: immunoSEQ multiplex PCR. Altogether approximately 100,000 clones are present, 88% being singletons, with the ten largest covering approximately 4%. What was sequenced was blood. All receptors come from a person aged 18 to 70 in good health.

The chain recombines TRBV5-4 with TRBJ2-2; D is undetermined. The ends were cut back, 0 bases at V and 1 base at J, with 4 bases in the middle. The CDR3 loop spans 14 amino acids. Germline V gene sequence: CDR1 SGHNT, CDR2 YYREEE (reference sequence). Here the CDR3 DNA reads TGTGCCAGCAGCTTGGAGTGGAACACCGGGGAGCTGTTTTTT. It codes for CASSLEWNTGELFF.

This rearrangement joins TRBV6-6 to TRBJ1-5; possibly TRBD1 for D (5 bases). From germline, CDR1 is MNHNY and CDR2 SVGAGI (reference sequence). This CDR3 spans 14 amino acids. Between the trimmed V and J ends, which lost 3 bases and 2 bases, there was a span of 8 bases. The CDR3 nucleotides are TGTGCCAGCAGTTATAGGGGCGGCAATCAGCCCCAGCATTTT. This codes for CASSYRGGNQPQHF.

CDR3 nucleotide sequence: TGTGCCAGCAGTCCCGGACAGGGGACCTACGAGCAGTACTTC. Protein product: CASSPGQGTYEQYF. This rearrangement joins TRBV6-6 to TRBJ2-5; 9 nucleotides line up with TRBD1. The assigned J gene may be wrong: the sequence end matches TRBJ2-7 better. Germline-derived CDR1 and CDR2 are MNHNY and SVGAGI (reference sequence). The CDR3 is 14 amino acids.

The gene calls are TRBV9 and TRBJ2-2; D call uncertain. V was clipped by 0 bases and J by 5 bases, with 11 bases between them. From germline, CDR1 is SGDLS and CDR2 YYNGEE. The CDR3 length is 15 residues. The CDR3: CASSVDVRITGELFF. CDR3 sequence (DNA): TGTGCCAGCAGCGTAGACGTAAGGATTACCGGGGAGCTGTTTTTT. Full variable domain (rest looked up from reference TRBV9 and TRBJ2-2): DSGVTQTPKHLITATGQRVTLRCSPRSGDLSVYWYQQSLDQGLQFLIQYYNGEERAKGNILERFSAQQFPDLHSELNLSSLELGDSALYFCASSVDVRITGELFFGEGSRLTVL.

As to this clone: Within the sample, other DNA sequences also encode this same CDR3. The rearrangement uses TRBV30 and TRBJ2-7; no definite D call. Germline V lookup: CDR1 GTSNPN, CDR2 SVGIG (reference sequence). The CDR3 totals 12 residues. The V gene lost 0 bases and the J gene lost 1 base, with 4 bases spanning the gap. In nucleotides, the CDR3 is TGTGCCTGGAGTGTAGGTTCCTACGAGCAGTACTTC. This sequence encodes CAWSVGSYEQYF.

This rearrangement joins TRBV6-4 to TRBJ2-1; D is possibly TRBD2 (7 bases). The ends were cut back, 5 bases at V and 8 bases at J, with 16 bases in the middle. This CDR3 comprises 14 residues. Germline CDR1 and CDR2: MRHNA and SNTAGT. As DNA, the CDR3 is TGTGCCAGCAGTCCAAAGGGGGAGGGAGATGAGCAGTTCTTC. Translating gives CASSPKGEGDEQFF.

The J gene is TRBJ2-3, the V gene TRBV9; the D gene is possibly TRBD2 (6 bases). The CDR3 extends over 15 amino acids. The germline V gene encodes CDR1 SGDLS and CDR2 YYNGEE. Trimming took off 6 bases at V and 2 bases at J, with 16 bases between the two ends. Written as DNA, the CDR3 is TGTGCCAGCACCATAGAGGGGCGGGACACAGATACGCAGTATTTT. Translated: CASTIEGRDTDTQYF.

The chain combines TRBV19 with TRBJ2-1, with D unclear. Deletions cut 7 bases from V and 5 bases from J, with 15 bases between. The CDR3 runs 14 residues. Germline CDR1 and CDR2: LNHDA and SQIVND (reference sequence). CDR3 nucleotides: TGTGCCAGTACTTTAGGGTGGAATGACAATGAGCAGTTCTTC. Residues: CASTLGWNDNEQFF. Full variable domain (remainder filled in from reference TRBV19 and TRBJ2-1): DGGITQSPKYLFRKEGQNVTLSCEQNLNHDAMYWYRQDPGQGLRLIYYSQIVNDFQKGDIAEGYSVSREKKESFPLTVTSAQKNPTAFYLCASTLGWNDNEQFFGPGTRLTVL.

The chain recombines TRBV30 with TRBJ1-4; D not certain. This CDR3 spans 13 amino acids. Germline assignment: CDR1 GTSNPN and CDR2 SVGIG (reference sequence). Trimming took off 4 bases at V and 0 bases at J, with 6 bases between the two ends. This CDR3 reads CAWTVATNEKLFF. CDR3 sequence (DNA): TGTGCCTGGACAGTTGCAACTAATGAAAAACTGTTTTTT.

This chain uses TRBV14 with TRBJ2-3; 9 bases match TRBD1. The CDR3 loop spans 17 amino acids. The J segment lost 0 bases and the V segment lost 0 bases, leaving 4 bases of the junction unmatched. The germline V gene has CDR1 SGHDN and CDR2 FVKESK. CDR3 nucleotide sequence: TGTGCCAGCAGCCAAGACATTGGGACAGGGAGCACAGATACGCAGTATTTT. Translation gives CASSQDIGTGSTDTQYF.

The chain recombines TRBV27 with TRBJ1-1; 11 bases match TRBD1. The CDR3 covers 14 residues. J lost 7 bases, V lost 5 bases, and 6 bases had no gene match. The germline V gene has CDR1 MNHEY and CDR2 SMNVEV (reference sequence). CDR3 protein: CASSPGQGVGEAFF. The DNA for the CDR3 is TGTGCCAGCAGTCCGGGACAGGGGGTGGGTGAAGCTTTCTTT.

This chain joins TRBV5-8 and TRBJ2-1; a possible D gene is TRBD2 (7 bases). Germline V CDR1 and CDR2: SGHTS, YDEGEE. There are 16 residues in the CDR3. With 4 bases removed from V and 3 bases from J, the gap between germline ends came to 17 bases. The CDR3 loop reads CASSPYRGAGYNEQFF. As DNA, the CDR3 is TGTGCCAGCAGCCCCTATCGGGGGGCGGGCTACAATGAGCAGTTCTTC.

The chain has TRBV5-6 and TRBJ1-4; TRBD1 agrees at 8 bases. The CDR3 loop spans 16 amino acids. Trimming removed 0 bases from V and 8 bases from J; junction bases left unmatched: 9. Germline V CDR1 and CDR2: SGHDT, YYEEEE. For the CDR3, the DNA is TGTGCCAGCAGCTTGGGGACAGGGCTGTTAGGAGAAAAACTGTTTTTT. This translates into CASSLGTGLLGEKLFF. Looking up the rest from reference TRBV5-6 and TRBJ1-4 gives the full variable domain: DAGVTQSPTHLIKTRGQQVTLRCSPKSGHDTVSWYQQALGQGPQFIFQYYEEEERQRGNFPDRFSGHQFPNYSSELNVNALLLGDSALYLCASSLGTGLLGEKLFFGSGTQLSVL.

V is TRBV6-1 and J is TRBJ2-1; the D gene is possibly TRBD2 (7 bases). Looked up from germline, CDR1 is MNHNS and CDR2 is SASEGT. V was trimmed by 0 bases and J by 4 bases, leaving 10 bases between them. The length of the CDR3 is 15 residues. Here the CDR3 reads CASSEAGGPYNEQFF. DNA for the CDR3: TGTGCCAGCAGTGAAGCGGGGGGGCCGTACAATGAGCAGTTCTTC.

In DNA form, the CDR3 reads TGTGCCAGTAGTAACTGGGCCAGGAGAGGGGGAAACACTGAAGCTTTCTTT. Protein: CASSNWARRGGNTEAFF. The chain couples TRBV19 to TRBJ1-1, with D perhaps matching TRBD1 (6 bases). The V end lost 4 bases, the J end lost 2 bases, and 20 bases lay between the germline ends. Germline values: CDR1 LNHDA, CDR2 SQIVND (reference sequence). This CDR3 spans 17 amino acids.

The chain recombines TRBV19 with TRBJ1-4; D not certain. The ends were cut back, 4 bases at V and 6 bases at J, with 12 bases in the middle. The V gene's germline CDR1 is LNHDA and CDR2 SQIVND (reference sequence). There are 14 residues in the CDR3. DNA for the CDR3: TGTGCCAGTAGTAATCTGGCAAGCCATGAAAAACTGTTTTTT. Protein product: CASSNLASHEKLFF.

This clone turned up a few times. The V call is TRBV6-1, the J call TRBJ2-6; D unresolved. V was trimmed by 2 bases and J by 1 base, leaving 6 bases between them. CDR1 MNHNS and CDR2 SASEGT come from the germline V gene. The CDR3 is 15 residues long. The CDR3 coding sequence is TGTGCCAGCAGTGAATCGGATTCTGGGGCCAACGTCCTGACTTTC. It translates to CASSESDSGANVLTF.